This TCR beta chain was observed in a study of graft-versus-host responses after intestinal transplantation. The wider study: Following induction with anti-thymocyte globulin, all recipients were given tacrolimus and steroids for about 3 years.

Study-level findings and limits: GvH clone levels peaked in circulation, and this peak was associated with early post-transplant HvG declines. Analysis identified GvH clones in recipient marrow, with some appearing first in ileum or blood.

Here immunoSEQ multiplex PCR was the method, and the copy in TCRdb shows in-frame clones only, minus some. The sample includes about 120,000 clones, about 95% of them seen just once. This CDR3 spans 15 amino acids. J gave up 1 base and V 4 bases, and 4 bases lay outside the gene matches. Germline loops: CDR1 SGHDT, CDR2 YYEEEE. Of note for this clone: No antigen is known for it.

This sample comprised unstimulated CD8+ T cells sorted from spleen or lymph node cells, obtained before intestinal transplant. This clonotype was sampled from a human donor who received an intestinal transplant. The chain is built from TRBV5-6 and TRBJ2-7, with TRBD2 matching over 11 bases. Written as DNA, the CDR3 is TGTGCCAGCAGCCCCACTAGCGGGAGATCCTACGAGCAGTACTTC. It encodes CASSPTSGRSYEQYF.